This TCR beta chain came from a study of shared clonotypes between healthy human individuals. In regard to this clone: The same CDR3 is also encoded by other DNA sequences in this sample.

Germline V gene data show CDR1 as LNHDA and CDR2 as SQIVND (reference sequence). Trimming cost V 3 bases and J 0 bases, with 12 bases left between them. The CDR3 totals 16 residues. Everyone who donated was a Caucasian adult who lived in Nashville, Tennessee. For every subset, genomic DNA was evenly distributed across several immunoSEQ plates. Each sorted subset replicate got 200 ng genomic DNA, 25,000 to 35,000 genomes. The assay was immunoSEQ multiplex PCR, and TCRdb's table has in-frame clones only and misses some. The sample lists 600,000 to 750,000 clones; roughly 78% were seen once. The sample was memory CD4+ T cells sorted from blood. Subset: CD45RA-negative fraction. The chain joins TRBV19 to TRBJ2-4, with D tentatively TRBD1 (6 bases). This TCR was sampled from a woman in her twenties or thirties in good health. This CDR3 is CASSIGTGLAKNIQYF. DNA of the CDR3: TGTGCCAGTAGTATCGGTACAGGGCTAGCCAAAAACATTCAGTACTTC.